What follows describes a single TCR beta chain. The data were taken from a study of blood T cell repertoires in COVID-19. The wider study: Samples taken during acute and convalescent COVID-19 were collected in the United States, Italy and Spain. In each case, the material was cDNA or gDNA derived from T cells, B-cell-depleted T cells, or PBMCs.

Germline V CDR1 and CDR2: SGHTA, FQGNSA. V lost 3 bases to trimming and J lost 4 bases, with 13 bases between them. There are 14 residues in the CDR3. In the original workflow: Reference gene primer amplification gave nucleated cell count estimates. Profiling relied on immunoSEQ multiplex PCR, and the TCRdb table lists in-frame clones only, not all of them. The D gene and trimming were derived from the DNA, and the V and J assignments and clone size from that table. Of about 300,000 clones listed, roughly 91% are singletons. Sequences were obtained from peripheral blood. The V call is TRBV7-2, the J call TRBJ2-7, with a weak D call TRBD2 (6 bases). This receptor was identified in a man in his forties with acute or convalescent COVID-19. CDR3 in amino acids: CASSLGRGGYEQYF. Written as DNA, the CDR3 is TGTGCCAGCAGCTTGGGTAGGGGAGGTTACGAGCAGTACTTC.